The 8 T cell receptor beta chains presented below share a single source sample, sequenced in a study of shared clonotypes between healthy human individuals. Produced via immunoSEQ multiplex PCR; TCRdb's table is partial and in-frame only. This sample has about 2.4 million clones, with 93% found just once. Source material: naive CD4+ T cells from PBMCs. The subset here: CD45RA+ positively selected. These receptors originate from a man between 18 and 29 years old in good health. Some clones in this sample may be carry-over from other donors' samples.

CDR3 sequence reads: CASSLISEHTQYF. Here the CDR3 DNA reads TGTGCCAGCAGCTTAATCTCGGAGCATACGCAGTATTTT. V usage is TRBV7-3 and J usage is TRBJ2-3; no firm D call. V gave up 1 base and J gave up 7 bases, with 9 bases separating them. This CDR3 spans 13 amino acids. From germline, CDR1 is SGHTA and CDR2 FQGTGA.

The rearrangement joins TRBV7-2 to TRBJ2-1; TRBD2 matches at 9 bases. Germline CDR1 is SGHTA and CDR2 is FQGNSA. The CDR3 covers 17 residues. V shed 1 base, J shed 0 bases, and the junction held 4 bases outside the gene matches. As DNA, the CDR3 is TGTGCCAGCAGCTTAGTGTTGGGACTAGCCTCCTACAATGAGCAGTTCTTC. Translated: CASSLVLGLASYNEQFF.

The chain is built from TRBV29-1 and TRBJ2-1, with 10 bases identical to TRBD2. The germline V gene has CDR1 SQVTM and CDR2 ANQGSEA. The trim removed 7 bases at V and 9 bases at J, leaving 12 bases unmatched. This CDR3 region has 14 residues. The CDR3 here is CSAQREGRDSEQFF. CDR3 in DNA: TGCAGCGCTCAGCGGGAGGGCCGGGACAGTGAGCAGTTCTTC.

V usage is TRBV5-1 and J usage is TRBJ2-7; no clear D gene. Trimming took 1 base from V and 2 from J, leaving 13 bases between them. The CDR3 is 15 amino acids. Germline V gene data show CDR1 as SGHRS and CDR2 as YFSETQ. This CDR3 is CASSLTFTTTYEQYF. CDR3 coding DNA: TGCGCCAGCAGCTTGACGTTTACGACCACCTACGAGCAGTACTTC.

The CDR3 reads CASSVAGGRGEKLFF. The CDR3 bases are TGTGCCAGCAGCGTAGCTGGGGGCAGGGGTGAAAAACTGTTTTTT. The rearrangement uses TRBV9 and TRBJ1-4, with D maybe TRBD1 (6 bases). Trimming left V 0 bases short and J 7 bases short, with 13 bases between. There are 15 residues in the CDR3. Looked up from germline, CDR1 is SGDLS and CDR2 is YYNGEE.

The CDR3 DNA reads TGTGCCAGCAGCTTAAGGACTAGCGGGCATTACAATGAGCAGTTCTTC. It yields the protein CASSLRTSGHYNEQFF. The chain couples TRBV7-9 to TRBJ2-1; TRBD2 matches at 11 bases. CDR1 and CDR2 from the germline V gene are SEHNR and FQNEAQ (reference sequence). This CDR3 has 16 residues. The junction had 4 bases not matched to a gene; V was cut back by 2 bases and J by 4 bases.

The chain has TRBV5-4 and TRBJ2-1; TRBD2 aligns across 15 bases. Germline V gene sequence: CDR1 SGHNT, CDR2 YYREEE (reference sequence). V lost 5 bases to trimming and J lost 9 bases; unmatched junction nucleotides: 6. The CDR3 totals 15 residues. Here the CDR3 DNA reads TGTGCCAGCAGTTCTGGACTAGCGGGAGGGCGTGAGCAGTTCTTC. Protein product: CASSSGLAGGREQFF.

The genes are TRBV6-1 and TRBJ1-2, with D unclear. The CDR3 loop spans 14 amino acids. The germline V gene encodes CDR1 MNHNS and CDR2 SASEGT. V was cut by 5 bases and J by 4 bases, with 14 bases left in between. The CDR3 coding sequence is TGTGCCAGCAGTCCAGGAGTCACCCCCTATGGCTACACCTTC. This sequence encodes CASSPGVTPYGYTF.